Listed below are T cell receptor beta chains from one sample, sequenced in a study of cytomegalovirus exposure and HLA in healthy donors. Measured with immunoSEQ multiplex PCR; TCRdb has only the in-frame clones, and not every one. Of 65,000 to 95,000 clones in the sample, roughly 71% were seen once. The sample comprised PBMCs. The receptors shown here come from a man between 65 and 79 years old in good health and CMV-seronegative. CDR3s include the opening cysteine and the closing phenylalanine or tryptophan. Each record gives: D gene, J gene, clone size, V gene, CDR3 DNA, CDR3 protein. D genes are given only for firm matches. Size values are once, few and many counts, or a class for expanded clones, and some rows have none.

D: NA; J: TRBJ2-2; size: NA; V: TRBV2; DNA: TGTGCCAGCAGTACCGGGTACCCTACCACCGGGGAGCTGTTTTTT; CDR3: CASSTGYPTTGELFF
D: TRBD2; J: TRBJ2-3; size: NA; V: TRBV5-1; DNA: TGCGCCAGCAGCTTCCCGAGCGGGGTTGGCACAGATACGCAGTATTTT; CDR3: CASSFPSGVGTDTQYF
D: TRBD2; J: TRBJ2-5; size: few; V: TRBV9; DNA: TGTGCCAGCAGCGGCCTAGGCGGGGGGAAAGAGACCCAGTACTTC; CDR3: CASSGLGGGKETQYF
D: NA; J: TRBJ2-7; size: NA; V: TRBV28; DNA: TGTGCCAGCAGTTTCGGTATCCCCTACGAGCAGTACTTC; CDR3: CASSFGIPYEQYF
D: NA; J: TRBJ1-1; size: NA; V: TRBV30; DNA: TGTGCCTGGACAGAACAGGGTAATACTGAAGCTTTCTTT; CDR3: CAWTEQGNTEAFF
D: TRBD1; J: TRBJ1-6; size: once; V: TRBV11-2; DNA: TGTGCCAGCAGCCCGTCGACAGGGAATTCACCCCTCCACTTT; CDR3: CASSPSTGNSPLHF
D: NA; J: TRBJ2-7; size: NA; V: TRBV11-2; DNA: TGTGCCAGCAGCGCCCACAGGGTATACGAGCAGTACTTC; CDR3: CASSAHRVYEQYF
D: TRBD1; J: TRBJ2-4; size: NA; V: TRBV4-1; DNA: TGCGCCAGCAGCCAGCCGACAGGGGGCGGGAGCATTCAGTACTTC; CDR3: CASSQPTGGGSIQYF
D: NA; J: TRBJ2-1; size: NA; V: TRBV5-1; DNA: TGCGCCAGCAGCCCCGTCGAGCCTAATGAGCAGTTCTTC; CDR3: CASSPVEPNEQFF
D: NA; J: TRBJ2-2; size: NA; V: TRBV7-9; DNA: TGTGCCAGCAGCTTAGAAGCAGGGTCCACCGGGGAGCTGTTTTTT; CDR3: CASSLEAGSTGELFF
D: NA; J: TRBJ2-3; size: NA; V: TRBV30; DNA: TGTGCCTTCAGTATGGTGGATACGCAGTATTTT; CDR3: CAFSMVDTQYF
D: TRBD2; J: TRBJ2-3; size: NA; V: TRBV28; DNA: TGTGCCAGCAGTTATGGTGGGGGGGGGACAGATACGCAGTATTTT; CDR3: CASSYGGGGTDTQYF
D: TRBD1; J: TRBJ2-2; size: once; V: TRBV11-2; DNA: TGTGCCAGCAGCTCGGGACAGACCACCGGGGAGCTGTTTTTT; CDR3: CASSSGQTTGELFF
D: TRBD2; J: TRBJ2-1; size: NA; V: TRBV11-2; DNA: TGTGCCAGCAGCTTAGCTGGGGTAGCGGGAAGCAATGAGCAGTTCTTC; CDR3: CASSLAGVAGSNEQFF
D: NA; J: TRBJ2-4; size: NA; V: TRBV19; DNA: TGTGCCAGTACTCCTCGGGGGTCTAAAAACATTCAGTACTTC; CDR3: CASTPRGSKNIQYF
D: NA; J: TRBJ2-7; size: few; V: TRBV6-6; DNA: TGTGCCAGCAGCTCTCAGGGCTACGAGCAGTACTTC; CDR3: CASSSQGYEQYF
D: TRBD2; J: TRBJ2-3; size: NA; V: TRBV7-9; DNA: TGTGCCAGCAGCTTATGGGCTAGCGGGACGACAGATACGCAGTATTTT; CDR3: CASSLWASGTTDTQYF
D: NA; J: TRBJ2-7; size: NA; V: TRBV10-3; DNA: TGTGCCATCAGTGGAGCCGGGACAACTAGCTACGAGCAGTACTTC; CDR3: CAISGAGTTSYEQYF
D: NA; J: TRBJ1-3; size: NA; V: TRBV15; DNA: TGTGCCACCAGCAGAGTCCACTCTGGAAACACCATATATTTT; CDR3: CATSRVHSGNTIYF
D: NA; J: TRBJ1-1; size: few; V: TRBV18; DNA: TGTGCCAGCTCACGCTCTGGGGGCACCCTGATGAACACTGAAGCTTTCTTT; CDR3: CASSRSGGTLMNTEAFF
D: TRBD1; J: TRBJ1-1; size: once; V: TRBV7-8; DNA: TGTGCCAGCAGCTTAGAGCGGACAGGCCTTGAAGCTTTCTTT; CDR3: CASSLERTGLEAFF
D: NA; J: TRBJ2-3; size: once; V: TRBV6-5; DNA: TGTGCCAGCAGTGAGCAGGGGACAGATACGCAGTATTTT; CDR3: CASSEQGTDTQYF
D: NA; J: TRBJ1-2; size: NA; V: TRBV7-9; DNA: TGTGCCAGCAGCCTCAGCAGGAACTATGGCTACACCTTC; CDR3: CASSLSRNYGYTF
D: NA; J: TRBJ2-3; size: NA; V: TRBV7-2; DNA: TGTGCCAGCAGCCTTACAGGGAGAAGTGATGCAGATACGCAGTATTTT; CDR3: CASSLTGRSDADTQYF
D: NA; J: TRBJ2-5; size: few; V: TRBV18; DNA: TGTGCCAGCTCACCACCTCAGGGGGGCTCCCAAGAGACCCAGTACTTC; CDR3: CASSPPQGGSQETQYF
D: TRBD1; J: TRBJ1-6; size: NA; V: TRBV6-6; DNA: TGTGCCAGCAGTTCGGGACAGGAATTAGCTTCACCCCTCCACTTT; CDR3: CASSSGQELASPLHF
D: NA; J: TRBJ2-3; size: once; V: TRBV7-2; DNA: TGTGCCAGCAGCTTATCCCCACAGCCAGATACGCAGTATTTT; CDR3: CASSLSPQPDTQYF
D: NA; J: TRBJ2-5; size: NA; V: TRBV5-1; DNA: TGCGCCAGCAGTCGAGAGTACCAAGAGACCCAGTACTTC; CDR3: CASSREYQETQYF
D: TRBD1; J: TRBJ1-2; size: NA; V: TRBV4-3; DNA: TGCGCCAGCAGCCCCCAGGAGGGACAGGGGATTGATGGCTACACCTTC; CDR3: CASSPQEGQGIDGYTF
D: NA; J: TRBJ1-6; size: NA; V: TRBV19; DNA: TGTGCCAGTAGTCCTAGCGTGGGGTCACCCCTCCACTTT; CDR3: CASSPSVGSPLHF
D: TRBD1; J: TRBJ2-7; size: NA; V: TRBV2; DNA: TGTGCCAGCAGGGGACAGGGCTCCTACGAGCAGTACTTC; CDR3: CASRGQGSYEQYF
D: NA; J: TRBJ2-7; size: NA; V: TRBV18; DNA: TGTGCCAGCTCACCAGCGGGACAGTCCTACGAGCAGTACTTC; CDR3: CASSPAGQSYEQYF
D: NA; J: TRBJ1-5; size: NA; V: TRBV7-8; DNA: TGTGCCAGCTCCTTGCTTGGGAGTGTCCATCAGCCCCAGCATTTT; CDR3: CASSLLGSVHQPQHF